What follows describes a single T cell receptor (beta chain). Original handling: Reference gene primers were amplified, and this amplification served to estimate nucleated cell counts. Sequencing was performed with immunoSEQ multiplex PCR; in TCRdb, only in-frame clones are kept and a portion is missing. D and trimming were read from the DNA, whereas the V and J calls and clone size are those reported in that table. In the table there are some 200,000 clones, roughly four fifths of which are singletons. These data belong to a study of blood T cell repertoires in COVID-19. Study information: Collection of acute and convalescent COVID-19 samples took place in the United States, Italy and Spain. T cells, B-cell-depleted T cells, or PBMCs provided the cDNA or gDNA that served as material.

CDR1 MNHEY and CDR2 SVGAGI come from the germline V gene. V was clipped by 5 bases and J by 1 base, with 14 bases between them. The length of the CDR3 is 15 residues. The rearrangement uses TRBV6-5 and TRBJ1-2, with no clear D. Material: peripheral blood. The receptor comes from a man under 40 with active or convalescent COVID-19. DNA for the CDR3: TGTGCCAGCAGTCAAAACCGGGTCCTTAACTATGGCTACACCTTC. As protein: CASSQNRVLNYGYTF.